What follows are 3 T cell receptor beta chains derived from one specimen sequenced in a study of blood T cells in healthy people across ages. A sample-barcoded 5' primer and a J-beta primer mix were used in a second PCR of roughly 7 to 11 cycles. TCRdb re-analysed the 5' RACE reads in MiXCR, keeping a single row per CDR3 protein. The repertoire has 1.5 million to 2 million distinct CDR3 sequences, around 48% of them found once; the top ten carry approximately 2.1%. What was sequenced was blood. The receptors here all came from a woman in her thirties or forties in good health.

This clonotype has more than one count but fewer than ten. The chain links TRBV7-2 to TRBJ2-5; D may be TRBD1 or TRBD2 (5 bases each). The J call may not be correct, given that the DNA end is closer to TRBJ2-7. This CDR3 is built from 14 residues. Germline assignment: CDR1 SGHTA and CDR2 FQGNSA. The CDR3 bases are TGTGCCAGCAGCCCACCGGGACGGCGCGACGAGCAGTACTTC. Encoded protein: CASSPPGRRDEQYF.

The genes are TRBV21-1 and TRBJ1-6; TRBD1 reflects the table's D call only, with no check against the DNA. TRBV21-1 is a pseudogene segment. The CDR3 extends over 19 amino acids. CDR3: CASSKGGQLHLSYNSPLHF. CDR3 nucleotide sequence: TGTGCCAGCAGCAAGGGGGGACAGCTTCATCTTTCCTATAATTCACCCCTCCACTTT.

The chain has TRBV6-5 and TRBJ2-4; 7 nucleotides agree with TRBD2. With the DNA end fitting TRBJ2-7 better, the J assignment may be wrong. From germline, CDR1 is MNHEY and CDR2 SVGAGI. This CDR3 spans 15 amino acids. CDR3 coding DNA: TGTGCCAGCAGTTACGCGGGGGTCATAACCTACGAGCAGTACTTC. Translating gives CASSYAGVITYEQYF.